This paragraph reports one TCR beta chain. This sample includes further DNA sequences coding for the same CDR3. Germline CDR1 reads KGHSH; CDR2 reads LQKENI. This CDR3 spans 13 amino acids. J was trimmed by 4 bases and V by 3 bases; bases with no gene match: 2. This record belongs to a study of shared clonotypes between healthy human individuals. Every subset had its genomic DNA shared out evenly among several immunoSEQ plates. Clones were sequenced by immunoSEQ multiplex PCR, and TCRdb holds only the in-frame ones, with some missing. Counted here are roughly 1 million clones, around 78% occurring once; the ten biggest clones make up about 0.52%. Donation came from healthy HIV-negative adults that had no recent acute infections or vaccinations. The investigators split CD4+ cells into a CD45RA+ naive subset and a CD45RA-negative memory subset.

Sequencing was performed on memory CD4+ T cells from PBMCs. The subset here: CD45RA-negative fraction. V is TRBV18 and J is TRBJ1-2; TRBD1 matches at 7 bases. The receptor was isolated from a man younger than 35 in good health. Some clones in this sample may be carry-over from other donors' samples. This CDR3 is CASSPGTVYGYTF. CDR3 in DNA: TGTGCCAGCTCACCCGGGACAGTCTATGGCTACACCTTC.